This TCR beta chain was sequenced for a study of T cells in localized non-small cell lung cancer. Nonneoplastic adjacent lung devoid of atypia was obtained no less than 2 cm from the tumor margin. Study-level findings and limits: T cell clonality was highest in uninvolved adjacent lung, above tumor. As only one tumor region underwent sequencing, heterogeneity remains possible. A raised T cell density in blood coincided with lengthier overall survival.

This clone is medium-sized within its sample. The target antigen is unknown. The V gene lost 5 bases and the J gene lost 1 base, with 8 bases spanning the gap. Germline V CDR1 and CDR2: SGHTA, FQGNSA. The CDR3 extends over 13 amino acids. Clones were read by immunoSEQ multiplex PCR, and TCRdb kept only the in-frame ones, dropping some. The sample yields roughly 3,300 clones, roughly 22% seen once. The source material was normal lung tissue next to the tumor, sampled before any cancer treatment. V gene TRBV7-2 combines with J gene TRBJ1-1; the D gene is possibly TRBD1 (6 bases). This clonotype was sampled from a man between 40 and 69 years old with stage III squamous cell lung carcinoma. The CDR3 nucleotides are TGTGCCAGCAGCCGACAGGAGAACACTGAAGCTTTCTTT. This codes for CASSRQENTEAFF.